This record looks at one TCR beta chain sequence and its context. The antigen remains unidentified. Other DNA variants within this sample encode the same CDR3. The data were obtained in a study of cytomegalovirus exposure and HLA in healthy donors. Whole-study findings and limits: Common viral pathogens (according to a later analysis) appeared linked to several of the most significant clusters. A later analysis linked a missense variant in DCLRE1C to the trimming of TCR beta V and J genes.

Trimming removed 0 bases at V and 0 bases at J, with 6 bases between. The CDR3 has 15 amino acids. Germline V CDR1 and CDR2: MGHRA, YSYEKL. The PCR made use of 60 Vbeta and 13 Jbeta primers. Sequencing was performed with immunoSEQ multiplex PCR; in TCRdb, only in-frame clones are kept and a portion is missing. The sample lists fewer than 200,000 clones, about four fifths occurring once. The sequence came from a man aged 35-49 years in good health and CMV-seropositive. Sample: PBMCs. The V call is TRBV4-1, the J call TRBJ1-3; D is unresolved. In nucleotides, the CDR3 is TGCGCCAGCAGCCAAGATCCGGTCTCTGGAAACACCATATATTTT. Encoded protein: CASSQDPVSGNTIYF.